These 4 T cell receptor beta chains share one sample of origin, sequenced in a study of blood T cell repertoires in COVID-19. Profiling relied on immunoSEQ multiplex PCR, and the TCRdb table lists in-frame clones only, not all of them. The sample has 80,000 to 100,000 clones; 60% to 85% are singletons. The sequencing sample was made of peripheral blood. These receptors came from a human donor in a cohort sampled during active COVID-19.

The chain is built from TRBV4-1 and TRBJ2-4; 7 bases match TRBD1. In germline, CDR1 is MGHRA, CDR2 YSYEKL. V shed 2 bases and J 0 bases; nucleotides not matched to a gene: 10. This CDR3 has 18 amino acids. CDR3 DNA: TGCGCCAGCAGCCAACCCTCCGACAGGGTCGGAGCCAAAAACATTCAGTACTTC. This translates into CASSQPSDRVGAKNIQYF.

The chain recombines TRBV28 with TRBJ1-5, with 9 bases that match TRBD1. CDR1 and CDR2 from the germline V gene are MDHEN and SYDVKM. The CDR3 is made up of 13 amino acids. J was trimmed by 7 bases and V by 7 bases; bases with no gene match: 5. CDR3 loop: CASTTGGWQPQHF. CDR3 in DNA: TGTGCCAGCACTACAGGGGGCTGGCAGCCCCAGCATTTT. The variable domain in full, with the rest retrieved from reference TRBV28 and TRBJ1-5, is DVKVTQSSRYLVKRTGEKVFLECVQDMDHENMFWYRQDPGLGLRLIYFSYDVKMKEKGDIPEGYSVSREKKERFSLILESASTNQTSMYLCASTTGGWQPQHFGDGTRLSIL.

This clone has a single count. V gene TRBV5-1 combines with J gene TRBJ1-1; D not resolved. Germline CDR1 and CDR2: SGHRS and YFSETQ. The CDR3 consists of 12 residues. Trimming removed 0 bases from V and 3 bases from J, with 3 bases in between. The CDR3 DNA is TGCGCCAGCAGCTTGGGAGACACTGAAGCTTTCTTT. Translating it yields CASSLGDTEAFF.

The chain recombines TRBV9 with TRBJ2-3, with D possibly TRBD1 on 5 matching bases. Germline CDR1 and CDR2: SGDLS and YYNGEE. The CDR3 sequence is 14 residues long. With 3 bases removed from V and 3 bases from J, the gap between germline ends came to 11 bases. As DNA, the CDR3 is TGTGCCAGCAGCGGCGCGCAGGGTACAGATACGCAGTATTTT. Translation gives CASSGAQGTDTQYF. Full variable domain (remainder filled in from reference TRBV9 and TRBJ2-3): DSGVTQTPKHLITATGQRVTLRCSPRSGDLSVYWYQQSLDQGLQFLIQYYNGEERAKGNILERFSAQQFPDLHSELNLSSLELGDSALYFCASSGAQGTDTQYFGPGTRLTVL.